These T cell receptor beta chains were read from a single sample in a study of T-cell reconstitution after alpha-beta-depleted transplantation in children. TCRdb reanalysed the PCR reads using MiXCR and keeps one entry per CDR3 protein. The sample includes 250,000 to 300,000 distinct CDR3 sequences, roughly a tenth of them seen just once. This specimen consisted of PBMCs, obtained before TCRalphabeta/CD19-depleted stem cell transplant. The source of these receptors is a boy less than two years old with acute myeloid leukemia, due to receive a stem cell transplant. The CDR3 runs from the conserved cysteine through the conserved F or W.

j_call v_call cdr3_aa
TRBJ2-7 TRBV5-1 CASSWDRVVYEQYF
TRBJ2-6 TRBV5-5 CASSTGYSGANVLTF
TRBJ2-1 TRBV10-3 CAIGLTYSYNEQFF
TRBJ2-7 TRBV6-5 CASGKGQLLYEQYF
TRBJ1-5 TRBV28 CASRDSSNQPQHF
TRBJ2-7 TRBV10-2 CASSRTSGTPYEQYF
TRBJ1-1 TRBV2 CASSEGISEAFF
TRBJ2-2 TRBV10-3 CAISQDRGDTGELFF
TRBJ2-7 TRBV5-1 CASSLSPGQGSYEQYF
TRBJ2-7 TRBV9 CASSGEGTDEQYF
TRBJ2-6 TRBV28 CASSPLQGQGPGANVLTF
TRBJ2-3 TRBV28 CASKRAPGGPRDTQYF
TRBJ2-1 TRBV7-2 CASSHRTSGRERNEQFF
TRBJ1-2 TRBV4-2 CASFNDGGYTF
TRBJ2-5 TRBV5-1 CATTGENQETQYF
TRBJ2-5 TRBV2 CASRGRDSWVETQYF
TRBJ2-1 TRBV7-3 CASSLLDRGGSNEQFF
TRBJ2-7 TRBV12-3/TRBV12-4 CASSSSGTLVEQYF
TRBJ2-3 TRBV18 CASSPEGTDTQYF
TRBJ2-5 TRBV12-3/TRBV12-4 CASSLGTGGGETQYF
TRBJ2-1 TRBV6-5 CASSYSTSEHNEQFF
TRBJ1-4 TRBV7-6 CASSLASAWGDEKLFF
TRBJ2-1 TRBV11-2 CASSPGEGANEQFF
TRBJ2-5 TRBV3-1 CASSQVRGAQETQYF
TRBJ2-7 TRBV7-9 CASSLVRESPYEQYF
TRBJ1-2 TRBV12-3/TRBV12-4 CASSRQTGDGYTF
TRBJ1-6 TRBV7-9 CASSSIGGWYSPLHF
TRBJ1-5 TRBV5-1 CASSFWYNQPQHF